A selection of T cell receptor beta chains follows, all from one sample in a study of blood T cell repertoires in COVID-19. Clones were read by immunoSEQ multiplex PCR, and TCRdb kept only the in-frame ones, dropping some. There are about 76,000 clones in the sample; approximately 86% occur only once, and 15% to 20% lies in the top ten. Sequenced sample: peripheral blood. Source of these receptors: a human donor in a cohort sampled during active COVID-19. CDR3s include the opening cysteine and the closing phenylalanine or tryptophan. The D gene is left open where the match is weak. Expanded clones get a size class; other rows say once, few or many, or leave the size out.

D	size	V	J	CDR3	DNA
TRBD1	-	TRBV9	TRBJ2-3	CASSASYRGTGFLGTDTQYF	TGTGCCAGCAGCGCGAGCTACCGCGGGACAGGGTTCCTGGGCACAGATACGCAGTATTTT
TRBD1	-	TRBV10-3	TRBJ2-2	CASRQGPNTGELFF	TGTGCCAGCCGACAGGGCCCGAACACCGGGGAGCTGTTTTTT
TRBD1	-	TRBV2	TRBJ1-1	CASRGQGGLGEAFF	TGTGCCAGCAGGGGGCAGGGGGGTCTTGGTGAAGCTTTCTTT
TRBD1	-	TRBV9	TRBJ1-2	CASSVGPGGVYGYTF	TGTGCCAGCAGCGTAGGACCAGGGGGCGTTTATGGCTACACCTTC
-	-	TRBV4-1	TRBJ2-3	CASSQVDSAQYF	TGCGCCAGCAGCCAAGTGGACAGTGCGCAGTATTTT
-	-	TRBV18	TRBJ2-6	CASSRSQSSGANVLTF	TGTGCCAGCTCACGTAGCCAAAGCTCTGGGGCCAACGTCCTGACTTTC
TRBD1	once	TRBV9	TRBJ2-5	CASSAGQGSQTQYF	TGTGCCAGCAGCGCTGGACAGGGCAGTCAGACCCAGTACTTC
TRBD2	-	TRBV11-3	TRBJ2-7	CASSFASGGPYEQYF	TGTGCCAGCAGCTTCGCTAGCGGGGGGCCCTACGAGCAGTACTTC
-	-	TRBV7-6	TRBJ2-1	CASSLWADDNEQFF	TGTGCCAGCAGCTTGTGGGCCGACGACAATGAGCAGTTCTTC
TRBD2	-	TRBV5-6	TRBJ2-7	CASSYSGSTREQYF	TGTGCCAGCAGCTATAGCGGGAGCACCCGCGAGCAGTACTTC
-	few	TRBV5-1	TRBJ2-2	CASKYGGEGGELFF	TGCGCCAGCAAGTACGGCGGCGAGGGCGGGGAGCTGTTTTTT
TRBD1	-	TRBV2	TRBJ1-5	CASSAGQRNQPQHF	TGTGCCAGCAGCGCGGGACAGCGCAATCAGCCCCAGCATTTT
TRBD2	once	TRBV29-1	TRBJ2-1	CSVGDGGNEQFF	TGCAGCGTTGGTGACGGGGGGAATGAGCAGTTCTTC
-	-	TRBV21-1	TRBJ2-7	CASSPGQGSSYEQYF	TGTGCCAGCAGTCCCGGACAGGGAAGCTCCTACGAGCAGTACTTC
TRBD2	-	TRBV5-4	TRBJ2-2	CASSLGTSRTIWENTGELFF	TGTGCCAGCAGCCTAGGGACTAGCCGGACAATCTGGGAGAACACCGGGGAGCTGTTTTTT
-	-	TRBV19	TRBJ1-5	CASSIGNYQPQHF	TGTGCCAGTAGTATAGGGAACTACCAGCCCCAGCATTTT
-	-	TRBV25-1	TRBJ2-7	CASSEFYRDYEQYF	TGTGCCAGCAGTGAATTCTACAGAGACTACGAGCAGTACTTC
-	once	TRBV3-1/TRBV3-2	TRBJ1-1	CASSQERNTEAFF	TGTGCCAGCAGCCAAGAGAGAAACACTGAAGCTTTCTTT
-	-	TRBV6-2/TRBV6-3	TRBJ1-2	CASSYSGIDGYTF	TGTGCCAGCAGTTATTCAGGGATAGATGGCTACACCTTC
TRBD1	-	TRBV29-1	TRBJ2-7	CSVEGGQGVSEQYF	TGCAGCGTTGAAGGAGGACAGGGGGTTAGCGAGCAGTACTTC
-	-	TRBV28	TRBJ2-7	CASSRAPQGRSYEQYF	TGTGCCAGCAGTCGGGCCCCACAGGGTAGGTCCTACGAGCAGTACTTC
-	-	TRBV5-6	TRBJ2-1	CASSPQYAGLHYNEQFF	TGTGCCAGCAGCCCCCAGTACGCGGGGCTTCACTACAATGAGCAGTTCTTC
TRBD1	once	TRBV15	TRBJ1-4	CATSRGDRESEKLFF	TGTGCCACCAGCAGAGGTGACAGGGAAAGTGAAAAACTGTTTTTT
-	-	TRBV1	TRBJ1-2	CTSSLPDRGEYGYTF	TGCACCAGCAGCCTCCCGGACAGGGGGGAATATGGCTACACCTTC
TRBD1	-	TRBV5-8	TRBJ1-5	CASSLVEGGTQHF	TGTGCCAGCAGCTTGGTGGAAGGGGGCACTCAGCATTTT
-	-	TRBV27	TRBJ2-7	CASSRRGQLYEQYF	TGTGCCAGCAGTCGTAGGGGACAACTCTACGAGCAGTACTTC
-	many	TRBV5-1	TRBJ2-2	CASSLALSTGELFF	TGCGCCAGCAGCTTGGCCTTATCCACCGGGGAGCTGTTTTTT
TRBD2	-	TRBV13	TRBJ2-7	CASSTFTSGASYEQYF	TGTGCCAGCAGTACTTTCACTAGCGGGGCTTCCTACGAGCAGTACTTC
TRBD1	-	TRBV6-1	TRBJ1-2	CASSDLFDRGNYGYTF	TGTGCCAGCAGTGATCTTTTCGACAGGGGTAACTATGGCTACACCTTC
-	-	TRBV12-3/TRBV12-4	TRBJ2-2	CASSSEQGRELFF	TGTGCCAGCAGTTCGGAACAGGGTCGGGAGCTGTTTTTT
TRBD1	-	TRBV27	TRBJ1-2	CASSPRGGRLVGYTF	TGTGCCAGCAGTCCCCGAGGGGGCAGGCTAGTTGGCTACACCTTC
TRBD1	-	TRBV5-1	TRBJ2-5	CASSSGQGETQYF	TGCGCCAGCAGCTCAGGACAGGGGGAGACCCAGTACTTC
TRBD2	-	TRBV11-2	TRBJ2-3	CASSLTSPVTDTQYF	TGTGCCAGCAGCTTGACTAGCCCCGTCACAGATACGCAGTATTTT
-	-	TRBV11-2	TRBJ2-5	CASSLAPFETQYF	TGTGCCAGCAGCTTAGCCCCCTTTGAGACCCAGTACTTC
TRBD2	-	TRBV7-2	TRBJ2-7	CASSLALAGAREQYF	TGTGCCAGCAGCTTAGCGCTAGCGGGAGCCCGCGAGCAGTACTTC
-	once	TRBV28	TRBJ2-3	CASRFGQADTQYF	TGTGCCAGCAGATTTGGTCAGGCAGATACGCAGTATTTT
-	-	TRBV9	TRBJ2-7	CASSAGIGLYEQYF	TGTGCCAGCAGCGCGGGGATAGGGTTATACGAGCAGTACTTC
TRBD2	-	TRBV5-1	TRBJ2-1	CASTVAGVNNEQFF	TGCGCCAGCACGGTAGCGGGAGTCAACAATGAGCAGTTCTTC
-	-	TRBV18	TRBJ2-5	CASSPRTGAPQETQYF	TGTGCCAGCTCACCGCGGACGGGAGCTCCCCAAGAGACCCAGTACTTC
TRBD2	-	TRBV13	TRBJ2-1	CASSPSKAGVRNEQFF	TGTGCCAGCAGCCCCTCTAAAGCGGGAGTAAGGAATGAGCAGTTCTTC
-	-	TRBV9	TRBJ1-1	CASSVAPGNTEAFF	TGTGCCAGCAGCGTAGCCCCAGGGAACACTGAAGCTTTCTTT
TRBD1	once	TRBV10-3	TRBJ2-2	CAISETDRVGELFF	TGTGCCATCAGTGAGACGGACAGGGTGGGGGAGCTGTTTTTT
-	-	TRBV28	TRBJ2-3	CANSHGGTDTQYF	TGTGCCAATTCCCACGGGGGCACAGATACGCAGTATTTT
TRBD1	-	TRBV10-2	TRBJ2-7	CASTDRVAYEQYF	TGCGCCAGCACTGACAGGGTAGCCTACGAGCAGTACTTC
-	few	TRBV11-3	TRBJ1-5	CASSLAGKSNQPQHF	TGTGCCAGCAGCTTAGCCGGGAAGAGCAATCAGCCCCAGCATTTT
-	-	TRBV4-2	TRBJ2-1	CASSQEKRGKFF	TGTGCCAGCAGCCAAGAAAAACGGGGGAAGTTCTTC
TRBD2	few	TRBV23-1	TRBJ2-7	CASSQGGGSYEQYF	TGCGCCAGCAGTCAAGGGGGGGGATCCTACGAGCAGTACTTC
TRBD1	-	TRBV6-5	TRBJ1-6	CASRRTGDNSPLHF	TGTGCCAGCAGAAGGACAGGGGATAATTCACCCCTCCACTTT
-	-	TRBV19	TRBJ2-2	CASSPRPGLTGELFF	TGTGCCAGTAGTCCCCGGCCAGGGCTTACCGGGGAGCTGTTTTTT
-	once	TRBV5-1	TRBJ2-5	CASSSVQVRETQYF	TGCGCCAGCAGCTCGGTGCAGGTGCGAGAGACCCAGTACTTC
-	-	TRBV3-1/TRBV3-2	TRBJ1-1	CASSHRGLNTEAFF	TGTGCCAGCAGCCACCGGGGTCTGAACACTGAAGCTTTCTTT
-	-	TRBV12-3/TRBV12-4	TRBJ2-1	CASSPAGYNEQFF	TGTGCCAGCAGTCCAGCGGGCTACAATGAGCAGTTCTTC
TRBD1	-	TRBV30	TRBJ1-5	CAWRVGTGGNQPQHF	TGTGCCTGGAGAGTCGGGACAGGGGGCAATCAGCCCCAGCATTTT
-	-	TRBV3-1/TRBV3-2	TRBJ2-7	CASSRLTEIVQYF	TGTGCCAGCAGCCGGCTGACAGAAATCGTGCAGTACTTC
-	once	TRBV30	TRBJ1-2	CARRDLTGYGYTF	TGTGCCCGGAGGGACTTGACGGGCTATGGCTACACCTTC
-	-	TRBV20-1	TRBJ2-1	CSASHRDSYNNEQFF	TGCAGTGCTAGTCATCGGGACTCCTACAACAATGAGCAGTTCTTC
-	-	TRBV3-1/TRBV3-2	TRBJ1-3	CASSQVRGNTIYF	TGTGCCAGCAGCCAAGTACGGGGAAACACCATATATTTT
TRBD2	-	TRBV2	TRBJ2-3	CASTSWGGTDTQYF	TGTGCCAGCACCTCTTGGGGGGGAACAGATACGCAGTATTTT